A single T cell receptor beta chain is shown here with its context. The data were taken from a study of blood T cell repertoires in COVID-19. This CDR3 spans 12 amino acids. Trimming took 5 bases from V and 3 from J, leaving 6 bases between them. The V gene's germline CDR1 is SGHTA and CDR2 FQGTGA. The repertoire was sequenced with immunoSEQ multiplex PCR; TCRdb's copy has only in-frame clones and lacks some. The data hold just over 250,000 clones, with around 80% observed a single time. The origin of this receptor is a man between 25 and 39 years old with acute COVID-19. The sample was PBMCs or T cells enriched from blood (not recorded which). The chain couples TRBV7-3 to TRBJ2-3, with D hard to call. The CDR3 region has the DNA TGTGCCAGCAGCGGGCTGACAGATACGCAGTATTTT. It encodes CASSGLTDTQYF.